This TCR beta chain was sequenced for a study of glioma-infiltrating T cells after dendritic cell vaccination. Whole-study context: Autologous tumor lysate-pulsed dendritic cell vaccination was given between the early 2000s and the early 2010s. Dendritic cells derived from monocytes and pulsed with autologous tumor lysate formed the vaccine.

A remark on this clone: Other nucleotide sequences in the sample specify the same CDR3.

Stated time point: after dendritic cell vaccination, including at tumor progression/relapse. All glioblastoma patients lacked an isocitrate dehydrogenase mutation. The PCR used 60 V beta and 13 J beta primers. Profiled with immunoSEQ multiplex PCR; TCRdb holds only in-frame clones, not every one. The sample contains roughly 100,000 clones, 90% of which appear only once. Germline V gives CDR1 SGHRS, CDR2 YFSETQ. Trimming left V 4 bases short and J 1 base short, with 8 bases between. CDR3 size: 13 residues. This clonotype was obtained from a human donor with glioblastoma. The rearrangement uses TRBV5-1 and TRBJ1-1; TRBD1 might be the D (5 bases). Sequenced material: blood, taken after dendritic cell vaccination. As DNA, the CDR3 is TGCGCCAGCAGCCTTCAGGGGAACACTGAAGCTTTCTTT. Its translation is CASSLQGNTEAFF.